These 27 T cell receptor beta chains originate from one sample sequenced in a study of blood T cell repertoires in COVID-19. Clones were sequenced by immunoSEQ multiplex PCR, and TCRdb holds only the in-frame ones, with some missing. The sample has over 250,000 clones, 65% to 90% seen once; the top ten hold roughly 4.6%. Sequencing used peripheral blood. These TCRs come from a man aged 50-60 years with active or convalescent COVID-19.

The genes are TRBV18 and TRBJ2-1; 7 bases match TRBD1. CDR3 length: 15 amino acids. Germline V lookup: CDR1 KGHSH, CDR2 LQKENI. Trimming at V came to 4 bases and at J to 0 bases, leaving 3 bases not matched to a gene. The DNA of the CDR3 is TGTGCCAGCTCACTGGGACAGTCCTCCTACAATGAGCAGTTCTTC. It yields the protein CASSLGQSSYNEQFF. The entire variable domain, with the rest obtained from reference TRBV18 and TRBJ2-1, is as follows: NAGVMQNPRHLVRRRGQEARLRCSPMKGHSHVYWYRQLPEEGLKFMVYLQKENIIDESGMPKERFSAEFPKEGPSILRIQQVVRGDSAAYFCASSLGQSSYNEQFFGPGTRLTVL.

The chain joins TRBV2 to TRBJ2-3; 8 nucleotides align to TRBD2. After removal of 4 bases from V and 3 bases from J, the junction contained 6 bases not matched to a gene. This CDR3 region has 15 residues. Germline CDR1 SNHLY, CDR2 FYNNEI. The CDR3 coding sequence is TGTGCCAGCAGTGGGCCTAGCGGGCGGACAGATACGCAGTATTTT. Protein product: CASSGPSGRTDTQYF. Full variable domain (outside the CDR3, taken from reference TRBV2 and TRBJ2-3): EPEVTQTPSHQVTQMGQEVILRCVPISNHLYFYWYRQILGQKVEFLVSFYNNEISEKSEIFDDQFSVERPDGSNFTLKIRSTKLEDSAMYFCASSGPSGRTDTQYFGPGTRLTVL.

The J gene is TRBJ2-3, the V gene TRBV4-2; no definite D call. From germline, CDR1 is LGHNA and CDR2 YNFKEQ. Between the trimmed V and J ends, which lost 0 bases and 2 bases, there was a span of 6 bases. The CDR3 runs 14 residues. In DNA, the CDR3 is TGTGCCAGCAGCCAAGACCGGTCCACAGATACGCAGTATTTT. It codes for CASSQDRSTDTQYF.

V usage is TRBV9 and J usage is TRBJ2-1, with 7 bases that match TRBD2. CDR3 length: 15 residues. Germline trimming cut 0 bases from V and 8 bases from J; bases unmatched to any gene: 8. CDR1 and CDR2 (germline): SGDLS, YYNGEE. CDR3: CASSVGAGGRDEQFF. Written as DNA, the CDR3 is TGTGCCAGCAGCGTAGGGGCAGGAGGGAGGGATGAGCAGTTCTTC.

This clone appeared a single time. V is TRBV29-1 and J is TRBJ1-2, with TRBD1 as a possible D gene (6 bases). The CDR3 totals 12 residues. The germline V gene encodes CDR1 SQVTM and CDR2 ANQGSEA. V was clipped by 7 bases and J by 3 bases, with 12 bases between them. CDR3 DNA: TGCAGCGCCCGACAGGACTACTATGGCTACACCTTC. Its translation is CSARQDYYGYTF.

This chain joins TRBV23-1 and TRBJ1-5; D may be TRBD1 (5 bases). TRBV23-1 qualifies as an ORF whose function is uncertain. The CDR3 runs 12 residues. Trimming removed 3 bases from V and 8 bases from J, with 8 bases in between. DNA of the CDR3: TGCGCCAGCAGTCATCCAGGGAAGCCCCAGCATTTT. Its protein is CASSHPGKPQHF.

V gene TRBV10-2 combines with J gene TRBJ2-2; 15 bases are shared with TRBD2. The length of the CDR3 is 19 residues. V lost 4 bases, J lost 5 bases, and 11 bases stayed unmatched. Germline CDR1 reads WSHSY; CDR2 reads SAAADI. CDR3: CASSGNKMGLAGGTGELFF. The CDR3 DNA is TGCGCCAGCAGTGGCAATAAAATGGGACTAGCGGGAGGAACCGGGGAGCTGTTTTTT.

V usage is TRBV11-2 and J usage is TRBJ1-2; maybe TRBD1 (5 bases). V lost 3 bases and J lost 11, with 10 bases in between. Per the germline V gene, CDR1 is SGHAT and CDR2 is FQNNGV. This CDR3 is built from 11 residues. CDR3 in amino acids: CASSLAGLYTF. As DNA, the CDR3 is TGTGCCAGCAGCTTGGCGGGACTTTACACCTTC.

The chain is built from TRBV4-3 and TRBJ2-3, with TRBD2 matching over 9 bases. The CDR3 is made up of 15 amino acids. With 8 bases clipped from V and 6 bases from J, the junction kept 12 bases outside the gene matches. Germline V CDR1 and CDR2: LGHNA, YSLEER. The CDR3, as DNA: TGCGCCAGCGCACGGACTAGCGACTCATGGGATACGCAGTATTTT. Translated: CASARTSDSWDTQYF.

V is TRBV15 and J is TRBJ1-5; 8 positions agree with TRBD1. The CDR3 consists of 16 residues. Germline-derived CDR1 and CDR2 are LNHNV and YYDKDF (reference sequence). J was trimmed by 4 bases and V by 5 bases; bases with no gene match: 10. CDR3 nucleotides: TGTGCCACCAGCCGGGCCGCCACAGGGGGTAATCAGCCCCAGCATTTT. Residues: CATSRAATGGNQPQHF.

This clone has a single count. The chain has TRBV6-5 and TRBJ2-5; 8 bases agree with TRBD2. V trimming: 9 bases; J trimming: 4 bases; junction bases outside the gene matches: 7. Germline V CDR1 and CDR2: MNHEY, SVGAGI. This CDR3 comprises 13 residues. The CDR3 reads CASTGTSIETQYF. The CDR3 DNA sequence: TGTGCCAGTACCGGGACTAGTATAGAGACCCAGTACTTC.

The J gene is TRBJ1-1, the V gene TRBV2; 10 positions match TRBD1. Germline values: CDR1 SNHLY, CDR2 FYNNEI. Trimming at V came to 6 bases and at J to 6 bases, leaving 4 bases not matched to a gene. The CDR3 has 13 amino acids. CDR3 in DNA: TGTGCCAGCAGAGGGACAGGGGAAGCTGAAGCTTTCTTT. It is translated as CASRGTGEAEAFF.

V and J are TRBV18 and TRBJ2-5; 9 nucleotides line up with TRBD2. V was clipped by 4 bases and J by 4 bases; unmatched bases: 10. CDR3 length: 16 residues. Germline V gene lookup returns CDR1 KGHSH and CDR2 LQKENI. The CDR3 region is CASSRALAGSGETQYF. As DNA, the CDR3 is TGTGCCAGCTCACGAGCTCTAGCGGGATCAGGAGAGACCCAGTACTTC.

This clone occurred a few times. This chain joins TRBV15 and TRBJ1-3; TRBD1 agrees at 8 bases. The length of the CDR3 is 20 residues. Trimming at V came to 1 base and at J to 1 base, leaving 15 bases not matched to a gene. Germline values: CDR1 LNHNV, CDR2 YYDKDF (reference sequence). The CDR3 loop is CATSRGGTGALGSSGNTIYF. CDR3 bases: TGTGCCACCAGCAGAGGGGGGACAGGAGCTTTAGGGTCATCTGGAAACACCATATATTTT.

The rearrangement links TRBV30 to TRBJ1-6; D perhaps matches TRBD1 (5 bases). Trimming took off 2 bases at V and 12 bases at J, with 14 bases between the two ends. The CDR3 has 13 residues. Germline-derived CDR1 and CDR2 are GTSNPN and SVGIG (reference sequence). The CDR3 bases are TGTGCCTGGAGTAAGGGGTCGGGGGGACCCCTCCACTTT. Translated: CAWSKGSGGPLHF.

This clone came up once. This rearrangement joins TRBV18 to TRBJ1-2, with D uncertain. V shed 3 bases and J shed 4 bases, with 12 bases lying between them. This CDR3 comprises 14 residues. CDR1 is KGHSH, CDR2 LQKENI, per germline. CDR3 DNA sequence: TGTGCCAGCTCACCGGCCCTAGACGGCTATGGCTACACCTTC. Encoded protein: CASSPALDGYGYTF.

V and J are TRBV7-8 and TRBJ1-1, with TRBD1 as a possible D gene (5 bases). V was shortened by 1 base and J by 5 bases, with 11 bases between the two germline ends. The CDR3 covers 14 residues. Germline V lookup: CDR1 SGHVS, CDR2 FQNEAQ. In nucleotides, the CDR3 is TGTGCCAGCAGCTTAGAAGCGCGGGGGACTGAAGCTTTCTTT. Protein: CASSLEARGTEAFF.

The J gene is TRBJ2-5, the V gene TRBV19, with D hard to call. Trimming pared 3 bases from V and 7 bases from J, leaving 6 bases between. This CDR3 region has 11 residues. Germline V gene sequence: CDR1 LNHDA, CDR2 SQIVND (reference sequence). CDR3 region: CASSMARTQYF. DNA of the CDR3: TGTGCCAGTAGTATGGCAAGGACCCAGTACTTC.

V is TRBV5-1 and J is TRBJ2-2; the D gene is possibly TRBD1 (5 bases). CDR1 and CDR2 from the germline V gene are SGHRS and YFSETQ. The CDR3 covers 14 residues. V lost 1 base and J lost 6, with 10 bases in between. As DNA, the CDR3 is TGCGCCAGCAGCTTGTACCAGGGCGCCGGGGAGCTGTTTTTT. Its translation: CASSLYQGAGELFF.

A single count supports this clone. V usage is TRBV12-3 or TRBV12-4 and J usage is TRBJ1-1; D gene unclear. The V end lost 5 bases, the J end lost 8 bases, and 15 bases lay between the germline ends. This CDR3 is 13 amino acids long. The CDR3 DNA reads as TGTGCCAGCAGTGGCCAGACGGGGTCCGAAGCTTTCTTT. Protein sequence: CASSGQTGSEAFF.

J is TRBJ1-2 and V is TRBV6-1; tentative D call: TRBD1 (6 bases). The length of the CDR3 is 14 residues. The germline V gene encodes CDR1 MNHNS and CDR2 SASEGT. Trimming left V 2 bases short and J 2 bases short, with 9 bases between. CDR3 nucleotide sequence: TGTGCCAGCAGTGAAAATCAGGGGAACTATGGCTACACCTTC. Amino acids: CASSENQGNYGYTF.

The chain recombines TRBV30 with TRBJ1-1, with D perhaps TRBD1 (5 bases). CDR1 is GTSNPN, CDR2 SVGIG, per germline (reference sequence). The length of the CDR3 is 13 residues. With 3 bases removed from V and 0 bases from J, the gap between germline ends came to 8 bases. As DNA, the CDR3 is TGTGCCTGGAGAAAAGGGGTGAACACTGAAGCTTTCTTT. The encoded protein is CAWRKGVNTEAFF. Full variable domain (remainder filled in from reference TRBV30 and TRBJ1-1): SQTIHQWPATLVQPVGSPLSLECTVEGTSNPNLYWYRQAAGRGLQLLFYSVGIGQISSEVPQNLSASRPQDRQFILSSKKLLLSDSGFYLCAWRKGVNTEAFFGQGTRLTVV.

The rearrangement joins TRBV4-2 to TRBJ2-3; 11 bases agree with TRBD2. Germline CDR1 LGHNA, CDR2 YNFKEQ. The V segment lost 4 bases and the J segment 4 bases; nucleotides outside the gene matches: 13. The CDR3 totals 18 residues. Here the CDR3 reads CASSLSGRAGARSDTQYF. CDR3 sequence (DNA): TGTGCCAGCAGCCTTAGCGGGAGGGCCGGGGCGAGGTCAGATACGCAGTATTTT.

The gene calls are TRBV20-1 and TRBJ1-5, with no clear D. Germline V gene data show CDR1 as DFQATT and CDR2 as SNEGSKA (reference sequence). CDR3 length equals 17 residues. Trimming pared 3 bases from V and 4 bases from J, leaving 22 bases between. The CDR3 nucleotides are TGCAGTGCTAGTCTTTACACAGCCGATGGGCCTAATCAGCCCCAGCATTTT. Its translation is CSASLYTADGPNQPQHF.

The chain couples TRBV5-4 to TRBJ2-4; perhaps TRBD1 as D (6 bases). The CDR3 is made up of 16 amino acids. Germline loops: CDR1 SGHNT, CDR2 YYREEE (reference sequence). The ends were cut back, 4 bases at V and 3 bases at J, with 17 bases in the middle. CDR3: CASSPQGSVGKNIQYF. DNA of the CDR3: TGTGCCAGCAGCCCACAGGGTTCCGTCGGCAAAAACATTCAGTACTTC.

The chain carries TRBV6-5 and TRBJ1-6; TRBD1 matches 12 bases. With 3 bases clipped from V and 13 bases from J, the junction kept 10 bases outside the gene matches. The CDR3 sequence is 16 residues long. Looked up from germline, CDR1 is MNHEY and CDR2 is SVGAGI. This chain's CDR3 is CASSYSGTGGNKPLHF. CDR3 sequence (DNA): TGTGCCAGCAGTTATTCCGGGACAGGGGGCAATAAGCCCCTCCACTTT.

The chain recombines TRBV10-3 with TRBJ1-1; maybe TRBD1 (6 bases). Germline V gives CDR1 ENHRY, CDR2 SYGVKD. V shed 7 bases and J shed 4 bases, with 22 bases lying between them. The length of the CDR3 is 16 residues. CDR3 region: CAITPDTGSVGTEAFF. CDR3 in DNA: TGTGCCATCACACCGGACACAGGGTCCGTGGGCACTGAAGCTTTCTTT.